There are a few counts of the clone carrying this T cell receptor (beta chain). The data derive from a study of T-cell reconstitution after alpha-beta-depleted transplantation in children. Unique molecular identifiers were incorporated during preparation of the TCRbeta library. TCRdb re-called the PCR reads through MiXCR, storing one row per CDR3 protein. The repertoire holds some 550,000 distinct CDR3 sequences, with about 18% as singletons. This CDR3 is built from 15 residues. CDR1 is LGHDT, CDR2 YNNKEL, per germline (reference sequence). Trimming at V came to 3 bases and at J to 2 bases, leaving 3 bases not matched to a gene.

The source material was PBMCs from the stem cell graft donor, sampled from the stem cell graft. The TCR sequence derives from a human donor who donated a stem cell graft to a child with acute lymphoblastic leukemia. The chain employs TRBV3-1 and TRBJ2-5, with 10 bases aligning to TRBD2. CDR3 sequence: CASSHGLAAQETQYF. CDR3 nucleotides: TGTGCCAGCAGCCATGGACTAGCGGCACAAGAGACCCAGTACTTC.